This T cell receptor beta chain originates from a study of blood T cell repertoires in COVID-19. On the study more broadly: Spain, Italy and the United States supplied samples that represented acute and convalescent COVID-19. The cDNA or gDNA used as material had been derived from T cells, B-cell-depleted T cells, or PBMCs.

Original analysis: How many nucleated cells were present was estimated from reference gene primer amplification. Some clones are missing from TCRdb's copy, which holds only in-frame ones; the method was immunoSEQ multiplex PCR. V and J calls plus clone size are reproduced from that table; the DNA served to infer D and trimming. Found here are around 56,000 clones, 75% to 85% of them singletons; the top ten hold roughly 6.7%. Looked up from germline, CDR1 is SGHNT and CDR2 is YYREEE (reference sequence). The CDR3 totals 13 residues. With 4 bases removed from V and 4 bases from J, the gap between germline ends came to 11 bases.

This rearrangement joins TRBV5-4 to TRBJ1-1, with a weak D call TRBD1 (6 bases). This TCR was recovered from a man between 60 and 75 years old with acute or convalescent COVID-19. What was sequenced was peripheral blood. The CDR3, as DNA: TGTGCCAGCAGCGGGAGGGGGAGCACTGAAGCTTTCTTT. Encoded protein: CASSGRGSTEAFF.